A selection of T cell receptor beta chains follows, all from one sample in a study of T-cell reconstitution after alpha-beta-depleted transplantation in children. One entry per CDR3 protein, called by TCRdb with MiXCR from the PCR reads. The sample lists nearly 550,000 distinct CDR3 sequences, 15% to 20% occurring once. Sequencing was performed on PBMCs from the stem cell graft donor, taken from the stem cell graft. The source is a human donor who donated a stem cell graft to a child with acute lymphoblastic leukemia. Each CDR3 is given with its conserved first and last residue.

V	CDR3
TRBV19	CASRLGGSTEAFF
TRBV13	CASSDTSDGHEQYF
TRBV10-3	CAISESSQGGYNEQFF
TRBV15	CATSRARSSYNEQFF
TRBV5-4	CASSSTSGRAGEQFF
TRBV5-1	CASSSHEESDEQFF
TRBV3-1	CASSQEGLAYNEQFF
TRBV14	CASSQNRDYLVSEQYF
TRBV27	CASRSFSMEVNTEAFF
TRBV5-1	CASAQGKDTQYF
TRBV27	CASGEAFF
TRBV20-1	CSAQGGTVYGYTF
TRBV4-2	CASSQVFRGSRDTGELFF
TRBV3-1	CASSPEGWSDTQYF
TRBV20-1	CSARDLTIANEQFF
TRBV20-1	CSARERGAEAFF
TRBV6-2/TRBV6-3	CASSYSSIEISPGNTIYF
TRBV20-1	CSAKKAGAYEQYF
TRBV20-1	CSASRGDGNYGYTF
TRBV12-3/TRBV12-4	CASSRPGGGTEAFF
TRBV2	CASSEGGTGELFF
TRBV3-1	CASSQDIASGSWDEQFF
TRBV20-1	CSARVGQGRLAGNTIYF
TRBV6-1	CASSLSGSPSDEQFF
TRBV20-1	CSARGRGAGYEQYF
TRBV7-9	CASSSSVGNTEAFF
TRBV18	CASSPAGSYNEQFF
TRBV27	CASSPVGTGVQPQHF
TRBV27	CASSLIQGAGHRYQPQHF
TRBV24-1	CATSEAPGTALFTQYF
TRBV30	CAWFDTEAFF
TRBV29-1	CSVGSNGNEQFF
TRBV7-2	CASSLGGPGGDEQFF
TRBV18	CASSPSVPRGSTDTQYF
TRBV20-1	CSARVEFGTNYGYTF
TRBV6-2/TRBV6-3	CASSFRTSGKSRDTQYF
TRBV2	CASTRRVSVLQETQYF
TRBV20-1	CSARDGAGDRSPTDTQYF
TRBV4-1	CASSHRTRDSTGELFF
TRBV20-1	CSAQGSSNQPQHF
TRBV12-3/TRBV12-4	CASTYRSQENIQYF
TRBV5-1	CASSLGSGSDEQYF
TRBV7-9	CASSHTGTQNYGYTF
TRBV20-1	CSAATGGGRSYEQYF
TRBV5-1	CASMGVNEQFF
TRBV7-9	CASSLDGVRYEQYF
TRBV20-1	CSAKARLQGGYSGANVLTF
TRBV5-1	CASSLVRGTTEAFF
TRBV9	CASSVEGDEQFF
TRBV12-3/TRBV12-4	CASSCLGGPPNTGELFF
TRBV5-1	CASSREGPYEQYF